This TCR beta chain emerged from a study of blood T cell repertoires in COVID-19. Turning to the study itself: Acute-phase and convalescent COVID-19 samples originated in the United States, Italy and Spain. T cells, B-cell-depleted T cells, or PBMCs supplied cDNA or gDNA.

V lost 4 bases to trimming and J lost 0 bases, with 10 bases between them. CDR1 and CDR2 (germline): MNHNY, SVGAGI (reference sequence). CDR3 size: 15 residues. Source study methods: Quantification of nucleated cells was approximated via reference gene primer amplification. Produced via immunoSEQ multiplex PCR; TCRdb's table is partial and in-frame only. That table supplies the V and J calls and clone size; D and trimming were determined from the DNA. Among roughly 150,000 clones listed, roughly 80% were seen once. The specimen was peripheral blood. This sequence joins TRBV6-6 and TRBJ1-5; the D gene is possibly TRBD1 (6 bases). The sequence came from a woman over 75 with acute or convalescent COVID-19. The CDR3 reads CASSSQDSSNQPQHF. Here the CDR3 DNA reads TGTGCCAGCAGTTCCCAGGACAGTAGCAATCAGCCCCAGCATTTT.